This T cell receptor beta chain was sequenced for a study of blood T cell repertoires in COVID-19. About the study: COVID-19 samples, acute and convalescent, were from the United States, Italy and Spain. PBMCs, B-cell-depleted T cells, or T cells were the source of the cDNA or gDNA that made up the material.

The CDR3 runs 14 residues. Trimming cost V 7 bases and J 3 bases; bases outside gene matches: 6. In the source study's methods: Cell counts per sample came from amplifying reference gene primers. Sequenced by immunoSEQ multiplex PCR; TCRdb stores in-frame clones only, minus some. The V and J calls and clone size are taken from that table; D and trimming were inferred from the DNA. Here the sample spans tens of thousands of clones, under 85% being singletons. The chain joins TRBV23-1 to TRBJ1-1; 9 bases are shared with TRBD1. TRBV23-1 is recorded as an ORF, its role being uncertain. The sequencing input was peripheral blood. The receptor comes from a man of 80 years or more with acute or convalescent COVID-19. Here the CDR3 reads CASIGTGRYTEAFF. The DNA of the CDR3 is TGCGCCAGCATAGGGACAGGGCGGTACACTGAAGCTTTCTTT.